This is a list of T cell receptor beta chains from one sample in a study of shared clonotypes between healthy human individuals. The assay was immunoSEQ multiplex PCR, and TCRdb's table has in-frame clones only and misses some. Here the sample spans about 2.1 million clones, 93% being singletons. The sequencing input was naive CD8+ T cells from PBMCs. Receptors were obtained from a man aged 18 to 30 in good health. Some clones in this sample may be carry-over from other donors' samples. The CDR3 runs from the conserved cysteine through the conserved F or W. D genes are given only for firm matches. Size is omitted from some rows. Given values are once, few, many or a class for expanded clones.

v_call,clone_size,j_call,d_call,cdr3_nt,cdr3_aa
TRBV7-8,-,TRBJ2-1,-,TGTGCCAGCAGCTTTAGCGCAGAGCAGTTCTTC,CASSFSAEQFF
TRBV6-1,-,TRBJ2-3,TRBD2,TGTGCCAGCGGACTAGCGGGACATAGCACAGATACGCAGTATTTT,CASGLAGHSTDTQYF
TRBV19,-,TRBJ1-5,TRBD1,TGTGCCAGTACGTTAGGGACAGGGGGCAATCAGCCCCAGCATTTT,CASTLGTGGNQPQHF
TRBV27,-,TRBJ2-7,-,TGTGCCAGCAGTTCTAGCGAAGTAGCGGTGGCCTACGAGCAGTACTTC,CASSSSEVAVAYEQYF
TRBV7-2,-,TRBJ2-3,-,TGTGCCAGCAGCTCTTCGGATACGCAGTATTTT,CASSSSDTQYF
TRBV27,-,TRBJ1-5,TRBD1,TGTGCCAGCAGTACCTGGACAGGGGGCGGGTGGCCCCAGCATTTT,CASSTWTGGGWPQHF
TRBV2,-,TRBJ2-7,-,TGTGCCAGCAGTTTCCGGGGCCTAAACCCCCACTACGAGCAGTACTTC,CASSFRGLNPHYEQYF
TRBV27,-,TRBJ2-7,-,TGTGCCAGCAGTGCCTCGCGGGGCGCTACCTCCTACGAGCAGTACTTC,CASSASRGATSYEQYF
TRBV27,-,TRBJ1-1,TRBD1,TGTGCCAGCAGTACAGGGGGGAACACTGAAGCTTTCTTT,CASSTGGNTEAFF
TRBV9,-,TRBJ2-1,TRBD2,TGTGCCAGCAGCCTAAGCGGGAACTCCTACAATGAGCAGTTCTTC,CASSLSGNSYNEQFF
TRBV10-3,-,TRBJ2-4,-,TGTGCCATCAGTGAGTCAGCCGGAGCCGGGAACATTCAGTACTTC,CAISESAGAGNIQYF
TRBV9,-,TRBJ2-7,-,TGTGCCAGCAGCGTCGGCTGGGGACCCTACGAGCAGTACTTC,CASSVGWGPYEQYF
TRBV11-2,once,TRBJ2-7,-,TGTGCCAGCAGCATCTTCGGCGGACCCTACGAGCAGTACTTC,CASSIFGGPYEQYF
TRBV7-6,-,TRBJ1-3,-,TGTGCCAGCAGCCGCCGGGGCTCTGGAAACACCATATATTTT,CASSRRGSGNTIYF
TRBV6-4,-,TRBJ1-2,TRBD1,TGTGCCAGCAGTGACTCGACAGGGGGTGGCTACACCTTC,CASSDSTGGGYTF
TRBV4-1,-,TRBJ2-1,-,TGCGCCAGCAGCCAAGATCCCCCCCCCTACAATGAGCAGTTCTTC,CASSQDPPPYNEQFF
TRBV7-9,-,TRBJ2-1,-,TGTGCCAGCAGCTCCCGGGACCCCGAAGGAGTCAATGAGCAGTTCTTC,CASSSRDPEGVNEQFF
TRBV5-1,-,TRBJ2-1,-,TGCGCCAGCAGCTTCCACAGGTCCGGACCGGGTGGCAATGAGCAGTTCTTC,CASSFHRSGPGGNEQFF
TRBV4-3,-,TRBJ1-4,TRBD1,TGCGCCAGCAGTTACGGGACCGGGACAGGGGCCATCAGGGAAAAACTGTTTTTT,CASSYGTGTGAIREKLFF
TRBV28,-,TRBJ2-3,TRBD1,TGTGCCAGCAGTTCCTCCGGGACAGGAGCTAGCACAGATACGCAGTATTTT,CASSSSGTGASTDTQYF
TRBV10-2,-,TRBJ2-7,-,TGCGCCAGCAACCTAGACAGAGCCTACGAGCAGTACTTC,CASNLDRAYEQYF
TRBV2,once,TRBJ2-3,TRBD1,TGTGCCAGCAGGAACAGGGGCCCAGATACGCAGTATTTT,CASRNRGPDTQYF
TRBV27,-,TRBJ2-7,-,TGTGCCAGCAGTATCTCGACAGGACGCTCCTACGAGCAGTACTTC,CASSISTGRSYEQYF
TRBV27,-,TRBJ2-1,TRBD2,TGTGCCAGCAGTTTACTGCTAGCGGGAGGGCCGGGAAATGAGCAGTTCTTC,CASSLLLAGGPGNEQFF
TRBV11-2,-,TRBJ1-2,-,TGTGCCAGCACATACAAAGGGGTCTCACTTGGCTACACCTTC,CASTYKGVSLGYTF
TRBV29-1,-,TRBJ2-2,-,TGCAGCGTTGTTTGGCAGGGACGCACCGGGGAGCTGTTTTTT,CSVVWQGRTGELFF
TRBV5-1,-,TRBJ1-2,-,TGCGCCAGCAGCTTGGACATACGGTATGGCTACACCTTC,CASSLDIRYGYTF
TRBV10-3,-,TRBJ2-1,TRBD2,TGTGCCATCAGTGGGACTAGCGGGACTCGCTCCTACAATGAGCAGTTCTTC,CAISGTSGTRSYNEQFF